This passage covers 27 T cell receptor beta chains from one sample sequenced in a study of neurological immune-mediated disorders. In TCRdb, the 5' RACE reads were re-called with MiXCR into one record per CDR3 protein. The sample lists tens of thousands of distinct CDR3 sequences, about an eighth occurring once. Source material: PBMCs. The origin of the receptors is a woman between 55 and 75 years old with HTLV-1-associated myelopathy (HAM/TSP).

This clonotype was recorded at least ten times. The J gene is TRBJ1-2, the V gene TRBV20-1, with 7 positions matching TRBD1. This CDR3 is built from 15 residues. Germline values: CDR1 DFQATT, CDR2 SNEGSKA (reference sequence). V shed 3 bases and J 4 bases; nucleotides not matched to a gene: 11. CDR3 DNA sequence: TGCAGTGCTAGTGCCGACAGGGAAGGGGGCTATGGCTACACCTTC. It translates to CSASADREGGYGYTF.

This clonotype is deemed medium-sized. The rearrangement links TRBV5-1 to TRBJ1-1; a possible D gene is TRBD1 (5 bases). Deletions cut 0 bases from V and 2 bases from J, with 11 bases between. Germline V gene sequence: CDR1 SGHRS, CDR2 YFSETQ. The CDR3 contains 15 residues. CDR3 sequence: CASSLDQGYNTEAFF. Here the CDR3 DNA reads TGCGCCAGCAGCTTGGATCAGGGATATAACACTGAAGCTTTCTTT.

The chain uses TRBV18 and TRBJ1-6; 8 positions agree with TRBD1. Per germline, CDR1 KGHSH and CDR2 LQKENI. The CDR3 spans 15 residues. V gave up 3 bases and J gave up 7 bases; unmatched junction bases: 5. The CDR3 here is CASSPGQGGNSPLHF. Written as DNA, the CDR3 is TGTGCCAGCTCACCTGGACAGGGAGGCAATTCACCCCTCCACTTT.

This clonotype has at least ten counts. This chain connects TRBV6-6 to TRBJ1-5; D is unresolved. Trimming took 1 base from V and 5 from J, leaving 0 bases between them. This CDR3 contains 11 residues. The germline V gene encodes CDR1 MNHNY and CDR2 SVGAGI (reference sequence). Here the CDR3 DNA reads TGTGCCAGCAGTTACTATCAGCCCCAGCATTTT. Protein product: CASSYYQPQHF.

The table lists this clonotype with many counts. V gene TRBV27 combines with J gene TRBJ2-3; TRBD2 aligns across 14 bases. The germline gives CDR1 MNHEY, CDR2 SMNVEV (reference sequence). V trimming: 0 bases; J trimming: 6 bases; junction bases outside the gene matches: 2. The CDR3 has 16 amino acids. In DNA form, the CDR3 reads TGTGCCAGCAGTTTATCGACTAGCGGGAGGGCCGATACGCAGTATTTT. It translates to CASSLSTSGRADTQYF.

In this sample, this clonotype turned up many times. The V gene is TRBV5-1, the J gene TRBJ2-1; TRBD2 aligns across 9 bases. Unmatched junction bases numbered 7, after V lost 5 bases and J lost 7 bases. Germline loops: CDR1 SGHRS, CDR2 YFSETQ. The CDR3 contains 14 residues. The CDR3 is CASSAGGPRNEQFF. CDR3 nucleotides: TGCGCCAGCAGTGCGGGAGGGCCGAGGAATGAGCAGTTCTTC.

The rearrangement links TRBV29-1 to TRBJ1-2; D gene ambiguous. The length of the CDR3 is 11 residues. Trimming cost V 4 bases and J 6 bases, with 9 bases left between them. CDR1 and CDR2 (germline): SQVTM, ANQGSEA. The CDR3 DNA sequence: TGCAGCGTTGTTTCTGAAGATGGCTACACCTTC. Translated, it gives CSVVSEDGYTF.

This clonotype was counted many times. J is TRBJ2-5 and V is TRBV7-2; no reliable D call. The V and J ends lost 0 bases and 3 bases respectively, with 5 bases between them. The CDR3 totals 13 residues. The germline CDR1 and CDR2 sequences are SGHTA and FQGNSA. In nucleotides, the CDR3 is TGTGCCAGCAGCTTAGCGTGGAAAGAGACCCAGTACTTC. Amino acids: CASSLAWKETQYF.

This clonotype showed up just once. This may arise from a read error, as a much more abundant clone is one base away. CDR3 sequence reads: CASSFSGPSYTQYF. Written as DNA, the CDR3 is TGCGCCAGCAGTTTTAGCGGGCCCTCATATACGCAGTATTTT. This chain links TRBV5-1 with TRBJ2-3, with 7 positions matching TRBD2. CDR1 and CDR2 from the germline V gene are SGHRS and YFSETQ. The J segment lost 7 bases and the V segment lost 5 bases, leaving 10 bases of the junction unmatched. The CDR3 sequence is 14 residues long.

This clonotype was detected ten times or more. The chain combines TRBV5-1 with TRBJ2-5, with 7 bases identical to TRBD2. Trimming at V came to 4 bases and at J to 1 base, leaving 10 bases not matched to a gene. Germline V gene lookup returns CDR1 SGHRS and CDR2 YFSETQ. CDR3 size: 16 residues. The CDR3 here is CASSLSGALVQETQYF. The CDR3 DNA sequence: TGCGCCAGCAGCCTGAGCGGGGCGCTGGTCCAAGAGACCCAGTACTTC.

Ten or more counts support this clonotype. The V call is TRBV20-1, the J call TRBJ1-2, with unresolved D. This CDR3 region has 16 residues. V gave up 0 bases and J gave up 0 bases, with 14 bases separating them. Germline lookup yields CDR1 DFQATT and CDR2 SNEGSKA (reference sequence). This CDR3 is CSARDQNTGANYGYTF. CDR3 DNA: TGCAGTGCTAGAGATCAAAACACCGGAGCTAACTATGGCTACACCTTC.

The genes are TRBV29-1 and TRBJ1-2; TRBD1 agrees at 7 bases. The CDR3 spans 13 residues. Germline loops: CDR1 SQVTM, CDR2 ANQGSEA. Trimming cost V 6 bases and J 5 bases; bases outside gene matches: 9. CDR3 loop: CSVRDRGSYGYTF. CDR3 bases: TGCAGCGTACGGGACAGAGGGTCTTATGGCTACACCTTC.

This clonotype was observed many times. The CDR3: CAWSLGGRTDTQYF. CDR3 DNA sequence: TGTGCCTGGAGTCTTGGGGGGAGAACAGATACGCAGTATTTT. V usage is TRBV30 and J usage is TRBJ2-3; D is possibly TRBD2 (6 bases). The V and J ends lost 2 bases and 3 bases respectively, with 12 bases between them. Per germline, CDR1 GTSNPN and CDR2 SVGIG (reference sequence). The CDR3 contains 14 residues.

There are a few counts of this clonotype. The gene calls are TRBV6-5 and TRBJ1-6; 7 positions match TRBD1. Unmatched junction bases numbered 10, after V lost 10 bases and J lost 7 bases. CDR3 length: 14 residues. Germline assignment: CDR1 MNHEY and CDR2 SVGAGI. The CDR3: CATKAQGENSPLHF. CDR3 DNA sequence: TGTGCCACTAAAGCCCAGGGGGAGAATTCACCCCTCCACTTT.

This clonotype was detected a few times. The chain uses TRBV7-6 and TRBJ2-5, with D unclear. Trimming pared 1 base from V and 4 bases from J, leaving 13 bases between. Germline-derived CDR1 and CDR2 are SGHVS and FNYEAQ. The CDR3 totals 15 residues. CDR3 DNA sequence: TGTGCCAGCAGCTTAGGGTGGGCCCGCCGAGAGACCCAGTACTTC. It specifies CASSLGWARRETQYF.

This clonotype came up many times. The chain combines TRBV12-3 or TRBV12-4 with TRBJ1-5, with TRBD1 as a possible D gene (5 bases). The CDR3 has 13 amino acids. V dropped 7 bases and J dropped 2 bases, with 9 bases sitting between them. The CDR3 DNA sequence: TGTGCCAGCATGCGGGGCGGCAATCAGCCCCAGCATTTT. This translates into CASMRGGNQPQHF.

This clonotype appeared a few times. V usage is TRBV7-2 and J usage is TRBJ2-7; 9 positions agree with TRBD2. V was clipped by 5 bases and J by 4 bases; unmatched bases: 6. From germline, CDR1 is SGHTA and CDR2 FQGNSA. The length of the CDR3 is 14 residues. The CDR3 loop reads CASSPSGARYEQYF. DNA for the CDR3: TGTGCCAGCAGCCCTAGCGGGGCTAGATACGAGCAGTACTTC.

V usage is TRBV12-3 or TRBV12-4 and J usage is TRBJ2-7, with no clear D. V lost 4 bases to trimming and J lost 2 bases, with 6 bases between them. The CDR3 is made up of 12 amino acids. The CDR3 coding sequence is TGTGCCAGCAGTTCGGAGACCTACGAGCAGTACTTC. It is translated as CASSSETYEQYF.

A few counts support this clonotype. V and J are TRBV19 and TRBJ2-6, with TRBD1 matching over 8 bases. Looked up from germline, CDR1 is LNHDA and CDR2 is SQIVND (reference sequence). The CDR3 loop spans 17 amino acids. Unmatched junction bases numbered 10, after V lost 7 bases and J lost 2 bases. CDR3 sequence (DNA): TGTGCCAGTAATCCCGGACAGGGAGTACCTGGGGCCAACGTCCTGACTTTC. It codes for CASNPGQGVPGANVLTF.

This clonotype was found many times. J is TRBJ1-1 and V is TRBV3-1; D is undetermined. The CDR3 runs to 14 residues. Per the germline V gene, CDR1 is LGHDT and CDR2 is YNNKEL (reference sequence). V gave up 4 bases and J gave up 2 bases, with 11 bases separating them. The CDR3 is CASSLPGSNTEAFF. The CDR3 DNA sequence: TGTGCCAGCAGCCTCCCCGGCAGCAACACTGAAGCTTTCTTT.

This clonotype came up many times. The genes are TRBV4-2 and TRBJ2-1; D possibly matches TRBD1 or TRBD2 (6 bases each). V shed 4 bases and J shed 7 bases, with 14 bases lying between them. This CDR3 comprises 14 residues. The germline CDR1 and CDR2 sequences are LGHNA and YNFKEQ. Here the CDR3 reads CASSPSGGQNEQFF. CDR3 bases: TGTGCCAGCAGCCCTTCCGGGGGCCAAAATGAGCAGTTCTTC.

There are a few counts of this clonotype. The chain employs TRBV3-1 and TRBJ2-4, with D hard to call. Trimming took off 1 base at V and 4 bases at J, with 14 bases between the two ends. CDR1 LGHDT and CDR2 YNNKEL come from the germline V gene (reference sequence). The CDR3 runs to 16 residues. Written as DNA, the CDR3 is TGTGCCAGCAGCCAAGTTTTCCTCGCGGATAAAAACATTCAGTACTTC. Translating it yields CASSQVFLADKNIQYF.

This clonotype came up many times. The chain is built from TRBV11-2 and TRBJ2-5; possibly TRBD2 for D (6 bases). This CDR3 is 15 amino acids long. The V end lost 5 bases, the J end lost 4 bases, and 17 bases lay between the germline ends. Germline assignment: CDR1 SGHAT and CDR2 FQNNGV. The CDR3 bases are TGTGCCAGCAGCCTTCGCTCGTGGGGAGGAGAGACCCAGTACTTC. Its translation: CASSLRSWGGETQYF.

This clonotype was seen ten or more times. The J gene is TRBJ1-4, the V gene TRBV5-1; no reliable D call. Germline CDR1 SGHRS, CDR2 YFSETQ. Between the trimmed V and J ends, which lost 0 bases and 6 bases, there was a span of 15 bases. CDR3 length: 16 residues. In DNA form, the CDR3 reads TGCGCCAGCAGCTTGGCCGGAAGGAGAGCCTATGAAAAACTGTTTTTT. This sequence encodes CASSLAGRRAYEKLFF.

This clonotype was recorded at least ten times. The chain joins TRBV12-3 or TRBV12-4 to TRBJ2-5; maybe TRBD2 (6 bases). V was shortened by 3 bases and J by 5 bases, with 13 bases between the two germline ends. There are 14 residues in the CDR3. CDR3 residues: CASSLMGGKETQYF. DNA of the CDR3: TGTGCCAGCAGTTTGATGGGGGGAAAGGAGACCCAGTACTTC.

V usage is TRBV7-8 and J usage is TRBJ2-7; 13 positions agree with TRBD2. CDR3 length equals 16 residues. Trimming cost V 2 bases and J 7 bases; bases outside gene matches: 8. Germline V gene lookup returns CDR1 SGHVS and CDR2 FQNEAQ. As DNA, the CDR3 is TGTGCCAGCAGCTTACTCGGGACTAGCGGGAAAAATGAGCAGTACTTC. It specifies CASSLLGTSGKNEQYF.

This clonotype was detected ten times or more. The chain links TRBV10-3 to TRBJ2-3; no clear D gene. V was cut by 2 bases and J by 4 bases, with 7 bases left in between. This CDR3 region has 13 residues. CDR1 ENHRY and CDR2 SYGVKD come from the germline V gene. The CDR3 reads CAISEDHSDTQYF. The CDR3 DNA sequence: TGTGCCATCAGTGAGGACCACTCAGATACGCAGTATTTT.